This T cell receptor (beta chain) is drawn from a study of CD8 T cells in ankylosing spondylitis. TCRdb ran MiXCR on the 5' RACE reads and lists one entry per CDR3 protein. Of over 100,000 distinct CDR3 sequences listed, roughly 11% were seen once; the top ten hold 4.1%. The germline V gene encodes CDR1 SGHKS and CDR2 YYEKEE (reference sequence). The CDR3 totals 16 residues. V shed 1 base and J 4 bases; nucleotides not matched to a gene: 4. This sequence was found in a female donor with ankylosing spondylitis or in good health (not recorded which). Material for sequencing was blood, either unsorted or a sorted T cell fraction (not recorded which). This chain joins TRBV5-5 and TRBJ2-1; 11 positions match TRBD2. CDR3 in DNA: TGTGCCAGCAGCTTGACTAGCGGGAGAGGTTACAATGAGCAGTTCTTC. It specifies CASSLTSGRGYNEQFF. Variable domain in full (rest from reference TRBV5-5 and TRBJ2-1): DAGVTQSPTHLIKTRGQQVTLRCSPISGHKSVSWYQQVLGQGPQFIFQYYEKEERGRGNFPDRFSARQFPNYSSELNVNALLLGDSALYLCASSLTSGRGYNEQFFGPGTRLTVL.